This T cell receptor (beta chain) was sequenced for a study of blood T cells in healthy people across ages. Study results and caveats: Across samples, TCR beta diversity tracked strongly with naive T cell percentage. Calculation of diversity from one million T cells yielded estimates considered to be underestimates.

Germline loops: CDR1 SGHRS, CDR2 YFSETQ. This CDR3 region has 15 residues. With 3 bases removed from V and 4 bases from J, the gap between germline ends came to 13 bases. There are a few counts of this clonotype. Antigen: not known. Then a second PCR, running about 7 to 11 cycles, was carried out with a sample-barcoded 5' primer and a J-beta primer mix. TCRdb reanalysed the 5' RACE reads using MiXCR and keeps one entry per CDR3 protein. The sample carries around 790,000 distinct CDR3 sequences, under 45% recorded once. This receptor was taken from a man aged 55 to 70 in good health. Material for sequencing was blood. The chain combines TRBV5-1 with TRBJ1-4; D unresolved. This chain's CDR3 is CASSSGRNVNEKLFF. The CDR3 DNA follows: TGCGCCAGCAGCTCCGGACGGAACGTTAATGAAAAACTGTTTTTT.